This paragraph covers one T cell receptor (beta chain) sequence. The antigen is undetermined. Trimming pared 4 bases from V and 9 bases from J, leaving 19 bases between. CDR3 size: 14 residues. The germline gives CDR1 SGDLS, CDR2 YYNGEE. These data belong to a study of human thymus T cells. TCRdb keeps only in-frame clones here, not all; method: immunoSEQ multiplex PCR. The profile covers about 120,000 clones, with 90% to 95% appearing a single time and less than 0.03% taken by the ten largest. During corrective heart surgery, resections were taken, and the thymus tissue came from them. Infants served as donors; they were healthy and Finnish and were having corrective surgery for congenital heart defects. Study-level findings and limits: Thymic and blood repertoires appeared to carry a bias in their V and J gene usage. Highly overlapping thymic repertoires among unrelated individuals were reported in related research.

The sample comprised thymus tissue. The chain carries TRBV9 and TRBJ2-5; D tentatively fits TRBD1 or TRBD2 (6 bases each). The sequence came from a boy under three years old with a congenital heart defect but otherwise immunologically healthy. Here the CDR3 DNA reads TGTGCCAGCAGCCCCCTCGGGGGCAAAGGGGCCCAGTACTTC. It yields the protein CASSPLGGKGAQYF.